The 9 T cell receptor beta chains presented below share a single source sample, sequenced in a study of T cell repertoires in cytomegalovirus infection. TCRdb called the reads again in MiXCR, with one record for every CDR3 protein. There are fewer than 200,000 distinct CDR3 sequences in the sample; under 15% occur only once, and 25% to 30% lies in the top ten. The sample consisted of PBMCs. The receptor set was obtained from a human donor in good health (CMV status not recorded). Some clones in this sample may be carry-over from other donors' samples.

The sample holds many counts of this clonotype. V gene TRBV7-2 combines with J gene TRBJ1-5, with no clear D. From germline, CDR1 is SGHTA and CDR2 FQGNSA. V was clipped by 1 base and J by 1 base, with 14 bases between them. The CDR3 covers 17 residues. The CDR3 DNA reads as TGTGCCAGCAGCTTAGGATCCGGGATCGTAAGCAATCAGCCCCAGCATTTT. Translating gives CASSLGSGIVSNQPQHF.

The sample holds a few counts of this clonotype. The V call is TRBV14, the J call TRBJ2-2; no firm D call. Germline V lookup: CDR1 SGHDN, CDR2 FVKESK. V was pared by 2 bases and J by 6 bases, with 10 bases between. The CDR3 is 14 amino acids. CDR3 region: CASSQMWEPGELFF. The DNA of the CDR3 is TGTGCCAGCAGCCAAATGTGGGAACCCGGGGAGCTGTTTTTT.

This clonotype occurred many times. The chain links TRBV6-2 or TRBV6-3 to TRBJ1-5, with 7 bases lining up with TRBD1. V lost 4 bases to trimming and J lost 1 base; unmatched junction nucleotides: 10. Germline V gene sequence: CDR1 MNHEY, CDR2 SVGEGT. There are 17 residues in the CDR3. Here the CDR3 DNA reads TGTGCCAGCAGTTCCAAGACAGGGCCTCGGAGCAATCAGCCCCAGCATTTT. As protein: CASSSKTGPRSNQPQHF.

A few counts support this clonotype. V and J are TRBV6-5 and TRBJ2-1; D might be TRBD2 (6 bases). The CDR3 spans 13 residues. Germline CDR1 reads MNHEY; CDR2 reads SVGAGI. V was trimmed by 8 bases and J by 8 bases, leaving 16 bases between them. CDR3 nucleotides: TGTGCCAGCCCCTTCCGGGGGACCGATGAGCAGTTCTTC. Its translation is CASPFRGTDEQFF.

This clonotype came up a few times. CDR3: CASSQGFIREGDEQYF. CDR3 in DNA: TGCGCCAGCAGCCAAGGGTTCATACGGGAAGGAGACGAGCAGTACTTC. The rearrangement uses TRBV4-1 and TRBJ2-7; D might be TRBD2 (5 bases). Germline assignment: CDR1 MGHRA and CDR2 YSYEKL. The CDR3 runs to 16 residues. With 1 base removed from V and 5 bases from J, the gap between germline ends came to 18 bases.

In this sample, this clonotype turned up a few times. The V gene is TRBV5-6, the J gene TRBJ2-1, with TRBD2 as a possible D gene (6 bases). Germline values: CDR1 SGHDT, CDR2 YYEEEE. This CDR3 has 13 residues. The V and J ends lost 3 bases and 5 bases respectively, with 9 bases between them. The CDR3 sequence is CASSSDYHNEQFF. As DNA, the CDR3 is TGTGCCAGCAGCTCGGACTACCACAATGAGCAGTTCTTC.

This clonotype was picked up a small number of times. The chain uses TRBV27 and TRBJ2-3; TRBD2 agrees at 11 bases. This CDR3 is 14 amino acids long. The germline gives CDR1 MNHEY, CDR2 SMNVEV (reference sequence). Trimming at V came to 5 bases and at J to 5 bases, leaving 3 bases not matched to a gene. The DNA of the CDR3 is TGTGCCAGCAGTCCCGGGACTAGCGGAGATACGCAGTATTTT. Translation gives CASSPGTSGDTQYF.

This chain uses TRBV12-3 or TRBV12-4 with TRBJ2-3, with 8 bases fitting TRBD1. This CDR3 comprises 15 residues. V lost 3 bases and J lost 11; bases outside the gene matches: 13. CDR3 bases: TGTGCCAGCAGTTTCTTGGGGCAGGGGGCTTGGGGGCAGTATTTT. Its translation is CASSFLGQGAWGQYF.

This clonotype was found a few times. This chain uses TRBV12-3 or TRBV12-4 with TRBJ1-2; D is perhaps TRBD1 (5 bases). V was shortened by 5 bases and J by 1 base, with 14 bases between the two germline ends. CDR3 length: 15 amino acids. The CDR3 loop reads CASSKDIQLNYGYTF. The CDR3 DNA follows: TGTGCCAGCAGTAAGGACATACAGCTTAACTATGGCTACACCTTC.